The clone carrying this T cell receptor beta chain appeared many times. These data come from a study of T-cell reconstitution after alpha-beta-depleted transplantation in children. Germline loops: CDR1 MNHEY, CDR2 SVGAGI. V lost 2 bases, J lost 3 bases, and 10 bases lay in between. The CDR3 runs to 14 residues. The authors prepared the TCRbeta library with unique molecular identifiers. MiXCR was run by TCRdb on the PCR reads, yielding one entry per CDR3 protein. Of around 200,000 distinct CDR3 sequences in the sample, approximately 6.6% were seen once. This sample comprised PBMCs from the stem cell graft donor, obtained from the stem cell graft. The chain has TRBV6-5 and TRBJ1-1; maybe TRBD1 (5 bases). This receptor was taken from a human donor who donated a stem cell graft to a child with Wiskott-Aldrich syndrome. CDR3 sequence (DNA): TGTGCCAGCAGTTACCTCGTCAGGGACACTGAAGCTTTCTTT. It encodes CASSYLVRDTEAFF.